This T cell receptor (beta chain) derives from a study of T cell repertoires in cytomegalovirus infection. Study at large: The authors used CMV epitopes that were HLA-C-restricted (recently identified) and HLA-B-restricted (well studied). Indicated by public TCR beta signatures were CMV infection and matching HLA type. Findings of the study overall: Public TCR beta family frequency separated CMV-and-HLA carriers, including in an independent cohort.

CDR3 length: 13 amino acids. Germline V lookup: CDR1 SGHTA, CDR2 FQGNSA. Points on this clonotype: Its antigen is unknown. The germline gene is not matched at one end of the junction; a read error may be the cause.

One entry per CDR3 protein results from TCRdb running MiXCR on the reads. The data show around 360,000 distinct CDR3 sequences, about 34% seen once. The sequencing used cultured PBMCs, collected from culture after CMV antigen stimulation. This clonotype originated in a human donor in good health (CMV status not recorded). Some clones in this sample may be carry-over from other donors' samples. The chain carries TRBV7-2 and TRBJ2-2, with D possibly being TRBD2 (5 bases). CDR3 DNA sequence: TGTGCCAGCAGCTTAGCGCTCCCCGGGGAGATGTTTTTT. Its protein product is CASSLALPGEMFF.